A selection of T cell receptor beta chains follows, all from one sample in a study of T cell changes during pregnancy in multiple sclerosis. This table comes from immunoSEQ multiplex PCR, and its TCRdb copy is limited to in-frame clones, with some not included. The sample holds more than 95,000 clones, roughly nine tenths seen once. Sequences were derived from peripheral blood, sampled after pregnancy. The receptors shown here come from a female donor with multiple sclerosis, enrolled in a pregnancy study. Each CDR3 is given without its conserved first and last residue. The order of the fields is CDR3 protein, J gene, V gene.

CDR3: ASSLMARTETEAF
J: TRBJ1-1
V: TRBV11-2

CDR3: ASSVAQSYTGELF
J: TRBJ2-2
V: TRBV9

CDR3: ASSLAGGPKTQY
J: TRBJ2-5
V: TRBV11-1

CDR3: ASSFGTSYNSPLH
J: TRBJ1-6
V: TRBV5-6

CDR3: ASRGGQANSYEQY
J: TRBJ2-7
V: TRBV14

CDR3: ASSEAAGQINNEQF
J: TRBJ2-1
V: TRBV6-1

CDR3: ASSLDSTGNTIY
J: TRBJ1-3
V: TRBV18

CDR3: ASSEWGQGAYNEQF
J: TRBJ2-1
V: TRBV2

CDR3: ASSQHKTGPDTEAF
J: TRBJ1-1
V: TRBV4-2

CDR3: ASSGTGLGGSEPQH
J: TRBJ1-5
V: TRBV2

CDR3: AISAKLAVQETQY
J: TRBJ2-5
V: TRBV10-3

CDR3: ASSKQQGTYNEQF
J: TRBJ2-1
V: TRBV7-2

CDR3: ASTTGQSNEKLF
J: TRBJ1-4
V: TRBV6-6

CDR3: ASSFPLGGEVIQY
J: TRBJ2-4
V: TRBV5-8

CDR3: AWSRTSGGNNEQF
J: TRBJ2-1
V: TRBV30

CDR3: ASSPMGTSGRRVTGELF
J: TRBJ2-2
V: TRBV18

CDR3: ASSLSVSSGRYEQY
J: TRBJ2-7
V: TRBV27

CDR3: ASSFRGQVGGETQY
J: TRBJ2-5
V: TRBV4-1

CDR3: ASSPKGLQETQY
J: TRBJ2-5
V: TRBV7-2

CDR3: AISREGRNEQF
J: TRBJ2-1
V: TRBV10-3

CDR3: ASSERSGGYSNQPQH
J: TRBJ1-5
V: TRBV6-1

CDR3: ARSLEGDRAATNEKLF
J: TRBJ1-4
V: TRBV5-3

CDR3: ASSSQGTGNTEAF
J: TRBJ1-1
V: TRBV27

CDR3: ATSKGQRGSGETQY
J: TRBJ2-5
V: TRBV15

CDR3: ASSPRGGVEWNEQF
J: TRBJ2-1
V: TRBV4-1

CDR3: ASSRTASNTDTQY
J: TRBJ2-3
V: TRBV6-1

CDR3: ASSSLDWGAGYNEQF
J: TRBJ2-1
V: TRBV5-8

CDR3: ASSQRQGASNEQF
J: TRBJ2-1
V: TRBV4-2

CDR3: ASSASDKVELF
J: TRBJ2-2
V: TRBV9

CDR3: ASKLAGFTGELF
J: TRBJ2-2
V: TRBV2

CDR3: ASSWKGQVNTEAF
J: TRBJ1-1
V: TRBV5-5

CDR3: ASRGGISTDTQY
J: TRBJ2-3
V: TRBV5-1

CDR3: AWSRGWQGETRNTEAF
J: TRBJ1-1
V: TRBV30

CDR3: ASSGVGASREQY
J: TRBJ2-7
V: TRBV25-1

CDR3: AWSRGNQPQH
J: TRBJ1-5
V: TRBV30

CDR3: ASSRDRSNTEAF
J: TRBJ1-1
V: TRBV10-1

CDR3: ASSGSGGNQPQH
J: TRBJ1-5
V: TRBV2

CDR3: ASSAGTGGLGYT
J: TRBJ1-2
V: TRBV6-6

CDR3: ASSLQGRLAGANEQF
J: TRBJ2-1
V: TRBV11-2

CDR3: SVGTSGSTDTQY
J: TRBJ2-3
V: TRBV29-1

CDR3: ASHSGTSGGAGYNEQF
J: TRBJ2-1
V: TRBV2

CDR3: ASSSQGLTEAF
J: TRBJ1-1
V: TRBV7-9

CDR3: ASSQVQGGNQPQH
J: TRBJ1-5
V: TRBV4-1

CDR3: ASYPRQGIGEQF
J: TRBJ2-1
V: TRBV19

CDR3: ASSPDTSYGYT
J: TRBJ1-2
V: TRBV18

CDR3: ASARGGTPLH
J: TRBJ1-6
V: TRBV27

CDR3: ASSLIDTLNYGYT
J: TRBJ1-2
V: TRBV19